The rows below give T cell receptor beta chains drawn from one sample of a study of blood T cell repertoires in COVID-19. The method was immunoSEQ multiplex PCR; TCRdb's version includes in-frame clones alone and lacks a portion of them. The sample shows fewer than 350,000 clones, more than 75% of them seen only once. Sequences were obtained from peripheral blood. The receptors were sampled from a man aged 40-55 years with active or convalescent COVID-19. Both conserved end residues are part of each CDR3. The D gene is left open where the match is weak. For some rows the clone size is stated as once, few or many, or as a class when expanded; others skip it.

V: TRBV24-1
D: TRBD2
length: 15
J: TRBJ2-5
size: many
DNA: TGTGCCACCAGTGCAAATAGCGGGAGCCAAGAGACCCAGTACTTC
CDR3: CATSANSGSQETQYF

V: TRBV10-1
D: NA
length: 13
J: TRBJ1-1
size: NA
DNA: TGCGCCAGCAGTGCCTCTATGAACACTGAAGCTTTCTTT
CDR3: CASSASMNTEAFF

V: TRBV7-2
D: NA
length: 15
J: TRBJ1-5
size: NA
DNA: TGTGCCAGCAGCACCTCATTCGGGACACATCAGCCCCAGCATTTT
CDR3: CASSTSFGTHQPQHF

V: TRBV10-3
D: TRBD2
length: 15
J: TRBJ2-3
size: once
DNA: TGTGCCATCAGTGACCGGCTAGCGGGCACAGATACGCAGTATTTT
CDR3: CAISDRLAGTDTQYF

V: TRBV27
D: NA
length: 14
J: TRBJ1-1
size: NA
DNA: TGTGCCAGCAGTTATCAGGGGCAGGCATCTGAAGCTTTCTTT
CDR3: CASSYQGQASEAFF

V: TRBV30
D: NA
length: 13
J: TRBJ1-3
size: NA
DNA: TGTGCCTGGAGTACAGGAGCCGGAAACACCATATATTTT
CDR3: CAWSTGAGNTIYF

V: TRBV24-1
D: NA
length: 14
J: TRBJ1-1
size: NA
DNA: TGTGCCACCAGTGAGCGGGGGACGAACACTGAAGCTTTCTTT
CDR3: CATSERGTNTEAFF

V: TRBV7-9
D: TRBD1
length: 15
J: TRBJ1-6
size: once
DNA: TGTGCCAGCAGCTTAGATACAGGGGGCCGGTCACCCCTCCACTTT
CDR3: CASSLDTGGRSPLHF

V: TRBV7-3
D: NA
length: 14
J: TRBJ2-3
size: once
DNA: TGTGCCAGCAGCTCGGGGACAAGCACAGATACGCAGTATTTT
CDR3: CASSSGTSTDTQYF

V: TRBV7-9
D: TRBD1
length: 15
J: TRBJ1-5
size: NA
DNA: TGTGCCAGCAGTTCGGACAGGGGGCTTGATCAGCCCCAGCATTTT
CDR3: CASSSDRGLDQPQHF

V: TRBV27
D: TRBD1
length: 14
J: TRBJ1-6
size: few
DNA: TGTGCCACCGGACAGGGGAAGGGTAATTCACCCCTCCACTTT
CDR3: CATGQGKGNSPLHF

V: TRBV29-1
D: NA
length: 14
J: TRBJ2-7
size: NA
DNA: TGCAGCGTTGGTCAGGCCAGGGCGACGGGCGAGCAGTACTTC
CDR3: CSVGQARATGEQYF

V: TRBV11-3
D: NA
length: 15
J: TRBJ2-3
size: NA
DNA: TGTGCCAGCAGCTTAGCGGGAGGGGGCCCAGATACGCAGTATTTT
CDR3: CASSLAGGGPDTQYF

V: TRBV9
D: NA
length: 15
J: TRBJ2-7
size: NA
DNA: TGTGCCAGCAGCCCAGTGGGGGACACTACCTACGAGCAGTACTTC
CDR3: CASSPVGDTTYEQYF

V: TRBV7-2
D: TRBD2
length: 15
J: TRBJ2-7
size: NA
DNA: TGTGCCAGCAGCTTCTGGTTAGCGGGGACCTACGAGCAGTACTTC
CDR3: CASSFWLAGTYEQYF

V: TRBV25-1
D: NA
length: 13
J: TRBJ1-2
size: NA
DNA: TGTGCCAGCAGCCCCACAGGGACCTATGGCTACACCTTC
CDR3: CASSPTGTYGYTF

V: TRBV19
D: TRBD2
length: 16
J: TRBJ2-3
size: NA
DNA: TGTGCCAGCGGGTATGGCGGGAGTAGGAAAATAGATACGCAGTATTTT
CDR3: CASGYGGSRKIDTQYF

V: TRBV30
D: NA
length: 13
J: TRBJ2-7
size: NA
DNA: TGTGCCTGGAATTACCCAGGCTCCTACGAGCAGTACTTC
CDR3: CAWNYPGSYEQYF

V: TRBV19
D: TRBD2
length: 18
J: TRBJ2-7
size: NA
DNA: TGTGCCAGTAGTATCCGGGGATTGACTAGCGGAACTTCCTACGAGCAGTACTTC
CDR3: CASSIRGLTSGTSYEQYF

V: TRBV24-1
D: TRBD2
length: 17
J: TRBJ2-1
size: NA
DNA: TGTGCCACCAGTGTTGCGGGAGGGTATAGCTCCTACAATGAGCAGTTCTTC
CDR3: CATSVAGGYSSYNEQFF

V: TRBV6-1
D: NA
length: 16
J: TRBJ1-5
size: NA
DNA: TGTGCCAGCAGTGATCGGGAAACCCTTCCCAATCAGCCCCAGCATTTT
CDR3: CASSDRETLPNQPQHF

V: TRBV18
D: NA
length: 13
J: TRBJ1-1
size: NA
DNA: TGTGCCAGCCTTAACTCCGGGAACACTGAAGCTTTCTTT
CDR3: CASLNSGNTEAFF

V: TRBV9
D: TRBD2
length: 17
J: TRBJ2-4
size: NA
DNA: TGTGCCAGCAGCGAAAGCCCGACTAGCCCTCGTTGGAACATTCAGTACTTC
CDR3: CASSESPTSPRWNIQYF

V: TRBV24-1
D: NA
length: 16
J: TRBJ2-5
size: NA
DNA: TGTGCCACCAGTGACCCGACTAGGGGAGGGGGAGAGACCCAGTACTTC
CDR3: CATSDPTRGGGETQYF

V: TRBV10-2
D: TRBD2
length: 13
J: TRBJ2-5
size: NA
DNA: TGCGCCAGCAGTCTGACTAGCCCCCAGACCCAGTACTTC
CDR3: CASSLTSPQTQYF

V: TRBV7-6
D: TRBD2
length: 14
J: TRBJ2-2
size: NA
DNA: TGTGCCAGCAGCTCCGGACTAGCGGGAGGGGAGCTGTTTTTT
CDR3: CASSSGLAGGELFF

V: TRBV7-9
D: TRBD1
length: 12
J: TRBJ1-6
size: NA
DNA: TGTGCCGGGGGACAGTCGAATTCACCCCTCCACTTT
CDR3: CAGGQSNSPLHF

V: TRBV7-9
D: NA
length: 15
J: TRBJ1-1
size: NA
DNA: TGTGCCAGCAGCTTAGCCCAGGGGATGGACACTGAAGCTTTCTTT
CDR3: CASSLAQGMDTEAFF

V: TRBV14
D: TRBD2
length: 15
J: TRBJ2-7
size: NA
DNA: TGTGCCAGCAGCCAAGTGGCTAGCGGGAGCCACGAGCAGTACTTC
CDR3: CASSQVASGSHEQYF

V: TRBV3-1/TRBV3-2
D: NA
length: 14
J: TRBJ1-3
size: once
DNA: TGTGCCAGCAGCTTCCTCCTCTCTGGAAACACCATATATTTT
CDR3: CASSFLLSGNTIYF

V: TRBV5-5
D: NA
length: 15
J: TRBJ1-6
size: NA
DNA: TGTGCCAGCAGCCCCACGGGGGTACTAAATTCACCCCTCCACTTT
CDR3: CASSPTGVLNSPLHF

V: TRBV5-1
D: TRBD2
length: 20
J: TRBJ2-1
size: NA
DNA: TGCGCCAGCAGCTTGGATCGGACTAGCGGGAGAGGTTCCTCCTACAATGAGCAGTTCTTC
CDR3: CASSLDRTSGRGSSYNEQFF

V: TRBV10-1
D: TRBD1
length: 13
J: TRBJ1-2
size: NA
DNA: TGCGCCAGCAGTGCGACAGGGGCTTATGGCTACACCTTC
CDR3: CASSATGAYGYTF

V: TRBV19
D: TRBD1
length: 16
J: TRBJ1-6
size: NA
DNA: TGTGCCAGTAGTATAGAGGGACAGCCGCTGAATTCACCCCTCCACTTT
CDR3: CASSIEGQPLNSPLHF

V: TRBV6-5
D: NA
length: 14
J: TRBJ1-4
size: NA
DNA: TGTGCCAGCAAACGGGAGGGCCCCAATGAAAAACTGTTTTTT
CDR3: CASKREGPNEKLFF

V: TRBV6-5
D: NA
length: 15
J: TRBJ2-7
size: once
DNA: TGTGCCAGCAGCTCTGACATGCATCCGTTGAACGAGCAGTACTTC
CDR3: CASSSDMHPLNEQYF

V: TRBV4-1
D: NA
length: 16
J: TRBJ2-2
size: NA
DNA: TGCGCCAGCAGCCAAGGGCAGCGGGCTAACACCGGGGAGCTGTTTTTT
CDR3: CASSQGQRANTGELFF

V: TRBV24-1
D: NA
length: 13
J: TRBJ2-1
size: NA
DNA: TGTGCCACCAGTCAAAGGGGGTACAATGAGCAGTTCTTC
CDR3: CATSQRGYNEQFF

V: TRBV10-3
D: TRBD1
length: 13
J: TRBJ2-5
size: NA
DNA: TGTGCCATCAGTGGGACAGGCAGGGAGACCCAGTACTTC
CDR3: CAISGTGRETQYF

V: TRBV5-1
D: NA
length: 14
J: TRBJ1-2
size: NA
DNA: TGCGCCAGCAGCTTGGCCGCCGGGATAGAGGGCTACACCTTC
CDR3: CASSLAAGIEGYTF

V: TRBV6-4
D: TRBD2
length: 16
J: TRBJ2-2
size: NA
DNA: TGTGCCAGCAGCCCCATGAGCGGGGGGGCGGCCGGGGAGCTGTTTTTT
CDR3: CASSPMSGGAAGELFF

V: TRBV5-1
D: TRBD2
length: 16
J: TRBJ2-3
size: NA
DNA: TGCGCCAGCAGCTCGTTAGCGGGAGGTAGCACAGATACGCAGTATTTT
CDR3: CASSSLAGGSTDTQYF

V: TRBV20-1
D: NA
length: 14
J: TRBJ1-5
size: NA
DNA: TGCAGTGCTAGTAGGGACAACTTTGGTGGGCCCCAGCATTTT
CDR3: CSASRDNFGGPQHF

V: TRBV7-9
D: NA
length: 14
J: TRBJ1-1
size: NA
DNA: TGTGCCAGCAGCTTAGGGGGCAAGAACACTGAAGCTTTCTTT
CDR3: CASSLGGKNTEAFF

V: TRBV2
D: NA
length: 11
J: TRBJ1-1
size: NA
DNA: TGTGCCAGCAGACCGGACAGTGAAGCTTTCTTT
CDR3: CASRPDSEAFF

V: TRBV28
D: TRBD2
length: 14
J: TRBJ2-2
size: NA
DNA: TGTGCCAGCAAAGCTAGCGGGGACACCGGGGAGCTGTTTTTT
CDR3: CASKASGDTGELFF